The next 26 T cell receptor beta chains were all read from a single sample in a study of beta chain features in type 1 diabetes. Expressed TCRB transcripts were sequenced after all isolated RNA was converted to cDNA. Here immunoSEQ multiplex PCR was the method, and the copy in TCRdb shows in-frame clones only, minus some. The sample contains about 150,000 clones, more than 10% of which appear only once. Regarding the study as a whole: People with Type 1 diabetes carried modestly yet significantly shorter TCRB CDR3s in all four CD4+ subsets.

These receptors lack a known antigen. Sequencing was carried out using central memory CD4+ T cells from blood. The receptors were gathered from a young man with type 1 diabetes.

CDR3 region: CAISESGPLAQYF. The CDR3 DNA reads as TGTGCCATCAGTGAGTCTGGGCCCCTTGCGCAGTACTTC. The J gene is TRBJ2-7, the V gene TRBV10-3; D gene uncertain. The CDR3 is 13 residues long. The V gene's germline CDR1 is ENHRY and CDR2 SYGVKD. V lost 0 bases and J lost 9, with 12 bases in between.

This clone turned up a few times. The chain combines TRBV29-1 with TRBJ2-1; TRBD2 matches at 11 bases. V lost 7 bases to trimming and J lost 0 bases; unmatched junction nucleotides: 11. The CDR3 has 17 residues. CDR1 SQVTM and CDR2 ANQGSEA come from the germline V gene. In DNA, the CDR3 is TGCAGCGCAGGGGGGACTAGCGGTCGCAGCTCCTACAATGAGCAGTTCTTC. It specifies CSAGGTSGRSSYNEQFF.

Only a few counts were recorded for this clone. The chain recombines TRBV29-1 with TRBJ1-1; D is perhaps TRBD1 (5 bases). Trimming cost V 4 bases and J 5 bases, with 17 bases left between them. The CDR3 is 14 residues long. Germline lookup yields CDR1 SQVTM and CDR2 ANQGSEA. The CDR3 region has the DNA TGCAGCGTTGCCACAGGCCTAATGGGGACTGAAGCTTTCTTT. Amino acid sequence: CSVATGLMGTEAFF.

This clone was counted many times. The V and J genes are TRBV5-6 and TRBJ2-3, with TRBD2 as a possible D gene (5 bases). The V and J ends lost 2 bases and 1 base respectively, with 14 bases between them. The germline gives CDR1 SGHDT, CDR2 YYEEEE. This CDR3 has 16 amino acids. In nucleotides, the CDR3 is TGTGCCAGCAGCTTACGCGGCGGGCAACGCACAGATACGCAGTATTTT. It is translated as CASSLRGGQRTDTQYF.

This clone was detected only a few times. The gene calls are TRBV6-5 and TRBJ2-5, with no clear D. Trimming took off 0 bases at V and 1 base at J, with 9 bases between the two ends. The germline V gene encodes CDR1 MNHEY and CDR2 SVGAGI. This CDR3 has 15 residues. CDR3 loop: CASSYSGGPQETQYF. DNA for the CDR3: TGTGCCAGCAGTTACTCAGGCGGACCCCAAGAGACCCAGTACTTC.

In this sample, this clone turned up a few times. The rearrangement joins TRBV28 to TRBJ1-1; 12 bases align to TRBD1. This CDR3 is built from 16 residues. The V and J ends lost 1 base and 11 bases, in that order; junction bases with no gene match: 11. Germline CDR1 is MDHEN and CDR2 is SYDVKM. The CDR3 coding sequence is TGTGCCAGCAGTTTATTGGGACAGGGGGCTCACCCCTGGGCTTTCTTT. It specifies CASSLLGQGAHPWAFF.

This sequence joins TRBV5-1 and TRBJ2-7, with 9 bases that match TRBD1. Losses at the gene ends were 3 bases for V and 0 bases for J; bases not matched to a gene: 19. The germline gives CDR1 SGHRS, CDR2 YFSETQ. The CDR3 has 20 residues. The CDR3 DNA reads TGCGCCAGCAGCTCGCGAGGAGGACAGGGGCTAGCTCGAGGCTCCTACGAGCAGTACTTC. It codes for CASSSRGGQGLARGSYEQYF.

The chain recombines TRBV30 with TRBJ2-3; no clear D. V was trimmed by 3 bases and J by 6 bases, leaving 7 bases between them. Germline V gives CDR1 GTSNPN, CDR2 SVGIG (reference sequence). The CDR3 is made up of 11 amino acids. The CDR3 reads CAWSTADTQYF. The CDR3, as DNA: TGTGCCTGGAGCACAGCGGATACGCAGTATTTT.

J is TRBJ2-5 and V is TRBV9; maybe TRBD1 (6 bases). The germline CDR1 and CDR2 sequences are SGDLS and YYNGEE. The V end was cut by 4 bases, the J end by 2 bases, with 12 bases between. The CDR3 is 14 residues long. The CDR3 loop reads CASSPRDTQETQYF. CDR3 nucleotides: TGTGCCAGCAGCCCCCGGGACACACAAGAGACCCAGTACTTC.

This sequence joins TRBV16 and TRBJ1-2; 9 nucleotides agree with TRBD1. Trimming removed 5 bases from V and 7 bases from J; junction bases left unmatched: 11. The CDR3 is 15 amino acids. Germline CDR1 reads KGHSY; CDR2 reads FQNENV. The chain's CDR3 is CASSGTGNSYGGYTF. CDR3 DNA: TGTGCCAGCAGCGGGACAGGGAACAGTTACGGTGGCTACACCTTC.

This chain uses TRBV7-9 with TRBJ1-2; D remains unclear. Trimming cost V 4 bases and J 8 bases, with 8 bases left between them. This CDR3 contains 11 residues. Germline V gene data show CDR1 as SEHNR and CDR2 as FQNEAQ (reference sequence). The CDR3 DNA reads TGTGCCAGCAGCTCCCCTTCCGGCTACACCTTC. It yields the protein CASSSPSGYTF.

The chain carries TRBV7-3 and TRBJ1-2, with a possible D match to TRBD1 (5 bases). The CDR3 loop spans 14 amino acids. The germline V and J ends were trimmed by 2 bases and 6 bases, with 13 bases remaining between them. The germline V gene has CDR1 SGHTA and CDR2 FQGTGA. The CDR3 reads CASSLGVEGNGYTF. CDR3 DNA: TGTGCCAGCAGCTTAGGAGTTGAGGGGAATGGCTACACCTTC.

CDR3: CASSPTGARGGYTF. CDR3 sequence (DNA): TGTGCCAGCAGCCCTACTGGGGCGAGAGGAGGCTACACCTTC. The genes are TRBV7-9 and TRBJ1-2; D might be TRBD1 (5 bases). V shed 5 bases and J shed 8 bases, with 18 bases lying between them. CDR1 is SEHNR and CDR2 is FQNEAQ in the germline V gene (reference sequence). The CDR3 is 14 amino acids. Variable domain in full (rest from reference TRBV7-9 and TRBJ1-2): DTGVSQNPRHKITKRGQNVTFRCDPISEHNRLYWYRQTLGQGPEFLTYFQNEAQLEKSRLLSDRFSAERPKGSFSTLEIQRTEQGDSAMYLCASSPTGARGGYTFGSGTRLTVV.

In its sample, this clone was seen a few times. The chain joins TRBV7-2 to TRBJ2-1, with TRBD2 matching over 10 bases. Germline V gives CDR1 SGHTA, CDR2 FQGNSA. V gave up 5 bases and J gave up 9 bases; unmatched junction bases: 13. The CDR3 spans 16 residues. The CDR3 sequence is CASSPASGTSDVEQFF. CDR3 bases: TGTGCCAGCAGCCCCGCCTCCGGGACTAGCGATGTTGAGCAGTTCTTC.

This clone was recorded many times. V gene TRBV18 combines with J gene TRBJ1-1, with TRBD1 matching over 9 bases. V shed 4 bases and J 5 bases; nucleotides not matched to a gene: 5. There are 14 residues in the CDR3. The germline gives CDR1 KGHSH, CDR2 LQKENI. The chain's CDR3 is CASSRAQGATEAFF. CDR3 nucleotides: TGTGCCAGCTCACGGGCACAGGGGGCGACTGAAGCTTTCTTT.

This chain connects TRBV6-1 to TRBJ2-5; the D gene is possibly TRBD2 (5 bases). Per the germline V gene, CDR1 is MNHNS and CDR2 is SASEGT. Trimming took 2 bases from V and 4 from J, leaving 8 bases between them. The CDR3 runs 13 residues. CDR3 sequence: CASSEYTRETQYF. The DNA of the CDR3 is TGTGCCAGCAGTGAATATACTAGAGAGACCCAGTACTTC.

The CDR3 nucleotides are TGTGCCAGCAGTTTTAACGGGCCCGTCTCCTACAATGAGCAGTTCTTC. Translated: CASSFNGPVSYNEQFF. The chain employs TRBV28 and TRBJ2-1; D not resolved. This CDR3 region has 16 residues. Trimming took 3 bases from V and 0 from J, leaving 12 bases between them. Germline V gene sequence: CDR1 MDHEN, CDR2 SYDVKM.

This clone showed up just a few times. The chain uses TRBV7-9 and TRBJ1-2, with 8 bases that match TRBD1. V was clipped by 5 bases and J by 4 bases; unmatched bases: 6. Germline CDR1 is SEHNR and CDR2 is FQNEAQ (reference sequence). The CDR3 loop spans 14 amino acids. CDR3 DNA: TGTGCCAGCAGCGACAAAACAGGGGGCTATGGCTACACCTTC. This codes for CASSDKTGGYGYTF.

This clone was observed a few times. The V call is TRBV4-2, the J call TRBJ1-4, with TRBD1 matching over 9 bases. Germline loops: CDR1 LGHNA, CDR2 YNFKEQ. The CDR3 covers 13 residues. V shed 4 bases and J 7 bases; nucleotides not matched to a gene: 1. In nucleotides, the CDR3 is TGTGCCAGCAGCCGGGGACAGGGTGAAAAACTGTTTTTT. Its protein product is CASSRGQGEKLFF.

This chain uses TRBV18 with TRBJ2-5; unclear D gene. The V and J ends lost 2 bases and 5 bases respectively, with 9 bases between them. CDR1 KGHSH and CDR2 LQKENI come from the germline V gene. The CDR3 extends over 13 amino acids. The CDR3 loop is CASSPSPGETQYF. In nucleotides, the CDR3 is TGTGCCAGCTCACCATCCCCCGGGGAGACCCAGTACTTC.

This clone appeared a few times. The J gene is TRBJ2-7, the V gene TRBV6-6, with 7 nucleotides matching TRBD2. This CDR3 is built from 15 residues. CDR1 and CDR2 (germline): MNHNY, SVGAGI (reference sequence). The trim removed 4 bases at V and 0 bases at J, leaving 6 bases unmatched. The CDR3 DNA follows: TGTGCCAGCAGTTTGGGGGGGACGGCCTCCTACGAGCAGTACTTC. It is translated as CASSLGGTASYEQYF.

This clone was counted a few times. CDR3 nucleotide sequence: TGCGCCAGCAGCTTGAACAGGGCGGGCACTGAAGCTTTCTTT. This gives the protein CASSLNRAGTEAFF. The gene calls are TRBV5-1 and TRBJ1-1; D may be TRBD1 (6 bases). V lost 1 base and J lost 4, with 11 bases in between. This CDR3 is 14 amino acids long. Per the germline V gene, CDR1 is SGHRS and CDR2 is YFSETQ.

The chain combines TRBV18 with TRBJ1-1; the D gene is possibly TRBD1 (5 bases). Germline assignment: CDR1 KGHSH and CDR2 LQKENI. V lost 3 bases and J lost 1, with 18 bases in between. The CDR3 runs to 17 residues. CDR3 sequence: CASSPIAPGSGNTEAFF. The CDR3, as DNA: TGTGCCAGCTCACCTATCGCGCCAGGGTCGGGGAACACTGAAGCTTTCTTT.

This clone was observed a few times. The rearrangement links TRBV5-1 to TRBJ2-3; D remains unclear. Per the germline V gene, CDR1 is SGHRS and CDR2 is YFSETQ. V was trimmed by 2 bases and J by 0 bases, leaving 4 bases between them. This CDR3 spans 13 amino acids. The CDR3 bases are TGCGCCAGCAGCTTCGGTAGCACAGATACGCAGTATTTT. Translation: CASSFGSTDTQYF.

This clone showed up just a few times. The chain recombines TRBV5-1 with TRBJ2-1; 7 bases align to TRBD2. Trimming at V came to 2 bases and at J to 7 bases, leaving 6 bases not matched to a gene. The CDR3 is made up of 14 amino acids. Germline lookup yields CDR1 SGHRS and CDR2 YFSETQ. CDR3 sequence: CASSFTSDVNEQFF. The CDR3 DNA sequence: TGCGCCAGCAGCTTCACTAGCGATGTAAATGAGCAGTTCTTC.

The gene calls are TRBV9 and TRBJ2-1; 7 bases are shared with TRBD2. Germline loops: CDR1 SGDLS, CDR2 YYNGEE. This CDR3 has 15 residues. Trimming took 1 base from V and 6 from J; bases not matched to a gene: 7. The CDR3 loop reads CASSVTSETGNEQFF. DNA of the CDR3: TGTGCCAGCAGCGTAACTAGCGAGACGGGCAATGAGCAGTTCTTC.